This passage covers 28 T cell receptor beta chains from one sample sequenced in a study of glioma-infiltrating T cells after dendritic cell vaccination. Time point reported: after dendritic cell vaccination, including at tumor progression/relapse. Libraries were prepared by immunoSEQ multiplex PCR; TCRdb keeps only in-frame clonotypes and omits some of them. The table shows about 58,000 clones, with over 65% occurring only once. The sequencing used blood, collected after dendritic cell vaccination. Every receptor here comes from a human donor with glioblastoma.

The chain couples TRBV19 to TRBJ1-2, with D unclear. The ends were cut back, 0 bases at V and 3 bases at J, with 8 bases in the middle. The length of the CDR3 is 14 residues. From germline, CDR1 is LNHDA and CDR2 SQIVND (reference sequence). The CDR3 region is CASSIEGGHYGYTF. For the CDR3, the DNA is TGTGCCAGTAGTATAGAGGGCGGGCACTATGGCTACACCTTC.

The CDR3 sequence is CASSHVGGESTDTQYF. Written as DNA, the CDR3 is TGCGCCAGCAGCCATGTCGGCGGGGAAAGCACAGATACGCAGTATTTT. The V gene is TRBV4-1, the J gene TRBJ2-3, with D possibly being TRBD2 (6 bases). V gave up 3 bases and J gave up 0 bases, with 13 bases separating them. The CDR3 consists of 16 residues. The germline V gene has CDR1 MGHRA and CDR2 YSYEKL.

Only a few counts were recorded for this clone. This chain joins TRBV18 and TRBJ2-7; no firm D call. The CDR3 is 14 residues long. The ends were cut back, 3 bases at V and 2 bases at J, with 11 bases in the middle. Germline lookup yields CDR1 KGHSH and CDR2 LQKENI. The CDR3 protein is CASSPRTQTYEQYF. DNA for the CDR3: TGTGCCAGCTCACCCCGCACACAGACCTACGAGCAGTACTTC.

The rearrangement uses TRBV9 and TRBJ2-7, with 12 nucleotides matching TRBD1. The CDR3 consists of 12 residues. V dropped 5 bases and J dropped 10; count of bases not matched to a gene: 4. The V gene's germline CDR1 is SGDLS and CDR2 YYNGEE. For the CDR3, the DNA is TGTGCCAGCAGTAAGGGACAGGGGGCACAGTACTTC. Protein sequence: CASSKGQGAQYF.

This sequence joins TRBV18 and TRBJ2-3, with D unclear. The V end lost 1 base, the J end lost 0 bases, and 14 bases lay between the germline ends. The CDR3 length is 17 residues. Germline assignment: CDR1 KGHSH and CDR2 LQKENI. CDR3 protein: CASSPRGERKSTDTQYF. The CDR3 DNA reads as TGTGCCAGCTCACCACGCGGTGAGAGAAAGAGCACAGATACGCAGTATTTT.

The chain uses TRBV27 and TRBJ2-7, with 7 bases that match TRBD1. The CDR3 runs to 14 residues. The germline V gene encodes CDR1 MNHEY and CDR2 SMNVEV (reference sequence). V shed 6 bases and J 3 bases; nucleotides not matched to a gene: 8. The CDR3 DNA reads as TGTGCCAGCAGCCTTGGGACAGACTACTACGAGCAGTACTTC. Amino acid sequence: CASSLGTDYYEQYF.

The chain links TRBV6-6 to TRBJ2-1; D is possibly TRBD1 (5 bases). This CDR3 region has 13 residues. The ends were cut back, 6 bases at V and 0 bases at J, with 6 bases in the middle. CDR1 is MNHNY and CDR2 is SVGAGI in the germline V gene (reference sequence). CDR3 sequence (DNA): TGTGCCAGCAGACAGGACTCCTACAATGAGCAGTTCTTC. Protein product: CASRQDSYNEQFF.

J is TRBJ2-7 and V is TRBV28; 11 bases fit TRBD1. The CDR3 runs 13 residues. Germline CDR1 is MDHEN and CDR2 is SYDVKM. The trim removed 11 bases at V and 3 bases at J, leaving 6 bases unmatched. CDR3 amino acids: CAGQGAPSYEQYF. For the CDR3, the DNA is TGTGCCGGACAGGGGGCCCCGAGCTACGAGCAGTACTTC. The complete variable domain, with remaining parts taken from reference TRBV28 and TRBJ2-7, reads DVKVTQSSRYLVKRTGEKVFLECVQDMDHENMFWYRQDPGLGLRLIYFSYDVKMKEKGDIPEGYSVSREKKERFSLILESASTNQTSMYLCAGQGAPSYEQYFGPGTRLTVT.

This clone was counted a single time. CDR3 nucleotides: TGTGCCAGCAGCCGGGGGACGGGCACTGAAGCTTTCTTT. This translates into CASSRGTGTEAFF. The chain employs TRBV11-1 and TRBJ1-1; perhaps TRBD1 as D (5 bases). This CDR3 region has 13 residues. Germline-derived CDR1 and CDR2 are SGHAT and FQDESV (reference sequence). Trimming took 5 bases from V and 4 from J, leaving 11 bases between them.

The V and J genes are TRBV5-6 and TRBJ2-5; 10 nucleotides align to TRBD2. This CDR3 is built from 14 residues. V trimming: 3 bases; J trimming: 6 bases; junction bases outside the gene matches: 5. Germline V gene lookup returns CDR1 SGHDT and CDR2 YYEEEE. DNA of the CDR3: TGTGCCAGCAGCTCTTATAGCGGGGGGAAGACCCAGTACTTC. Its protein is CASSSYSGGKTQYF.

V is TRBV5-8 and J is TRBJ2-7, with D tentatively TRBD1 (5 bases). Germline CDR1 is SGHTS and CDR2 is YDEGEE. With 0 bases removed from V and 5 bases from J, the gap between germline ends came to 15 bases. CDR3 size: 15 residues. The DNA for the CDR3 is TGTGCCAGCAGCTTGGTAGGGGAAGGTTTCGACGAGCAGTACTTC. It yields the protein CASSLVGEGFDEQYF.

The V call is TRBV13, the J call TRBJ2-2; TRBD1 agrees at 8 bases. Losses at the gene ends were 3 bases for V and 6 bases for J; bases not matched to a gene: 3. This CDR3 spans 14 amino acids. CDR1 is PRHDT and CDR2 is FYEKMQ in the germline V gene (reference sequence). CDR3 sequence: CASSLDRVAGELFF. DNA of the CDR3: TGTGCCAGCAGCTTGGACAGGGTCGCCGGGGAGCTGTTTTTT.

The gene calls are TRBV11-3 and TRBJ2-7, with D unclear. Trimming removed 3 bases at V and 3 bases at J, with 21 bases between. CDR1 is SGHNT and CDR2 is YENEEA in the germline V gene. CDR3 length: 17 amino acids. CDR3 in DNA: TGTGCCAGCAGCTTCGCAAAGTCCGTTAGTCGGTTCTACGAGCAGTACTTC. This gives the protein CASSFAKSVSRFYEQYF.

The J gene is TRBJ2-2, the V gene TRBV10-3, with D hard to call. Germline-derived CDR1 and CDR2 are ENHRY and SYGVKD. The CDR3 contains 16 residues. V was shortened by 0 bases and J by 4 bases, with 12 bases between the two germline ends. CDR3 residues: CAISESVYSGTGELFF. The CDR3 DNA sequence: TGTGCCATCAGTGAGTCCGTGTACTCGGGCACCGGGGAGCTGTTTTTT.

The J gene is TRBJ2-7, the V gene TRBV10-3; possibly TRBD1 for D (6 bases). The V end lost 4 bases, the J end lost 2 bases, and 6 bases lay between the germline ends. The CDR3 runs to 12 residues. CDR1 is ENHRY and CDR2 is SYGVKD in the germline V gene. CDR3 DNA: TGTGCCATCAGTGGGACAGCCTACGAGCAGTACTTC. Encoded protein: CAISGTAYEQYF.

The chain has TRBV11-2 and TRBJ2-5; tentative D call: TRBD1 (6 bases). The closer fit of TRBJ2-7 to the DNA end suggests the J call may be wrong. The CDR3 runs to 16 residues. Germline V CDR1 and CDR2: SGHAT, FQNNGV. For the CDR3, the DNA is TGTGCCAGCAGCCCTCTGGGCGGACAGACCTACTACGAGCAGTACTTC. It yields the protein CASSPLGGQTYYEQYF.

The rearrangement links TRBV14 to TRBJ1-6, with a weak D call TRBD1 (6 bases). The ends were cut back, 1 base at V and 7 bases at J, with 11 bases in the middle. The CDR3 runs 15 residues. CDR1 and CDR2 (germline): SGHDN, FVKESK. The CDR3 bases are TGTGCCAGCAGCCAAGGGCAGGGGCCGAATTCACCCCTCCACTTT. Its translation: CASSQGQGPNSPLHF.

The chain uses TRBV13 and TRBJ2-3, with 10 bases matching TRBD1. Germline V gives CDR1 PRHDT, CDR2 FYEKMQ (reference sequence). V lost 2 bases to trimming and J lost 2 bases; unmatched junction nucleotides: 7. This CDR3 region has 17 residues. In nucleotides, the CDR3 is TGTGCCAGCAGCTTACCCCGGGGACAGGGGATCACAGATACGCAGTATTTT. Translated: CASSLPRGQGITDTQYF.

J is TRBJ2-5 and V is TRBV4-3; 8 bases agree with TRBD1. The CDR3 length is 15 residues. Germline CDR1 and CDR2: LGHNA and YSLEER. V lost 1 base and J lost 3; bases outside the gene matches: 4. CDR3 in amino acids: CASSQGTGIKETQYF. CDR3 sequence (DNA): TGCGCCAGCAGCCAAGGGACAGGGATTAAAGAGACCCAGTACTTC.

This clone came up a few times. The rearrangement uses TRBV5-4 and TRBJ2-2, with 15 bases aligning to TRBD2. CDR1 SGHNT and CDR2 YYREEE come from the germline V gene (reference sequence). V lost 4 bases to trimming and J lost 7 bases; unmatched junction nucleotides: 5. This CDR3 region has 16 residues. CDR3 region: CASSPGTSGGLGELFF. CDR3 DNA sequence: TGTGCCAGCAGCCCAGGGACTAGCGGGGGGCTCGGGGAGCTGTTTTTT.

The genes are TRBV6-1 and TRBJ1-5; no definite D call. This CDR3 region has 14 residues. Germline V gene sequence: CDR1 MNHNS, CDR2 SASEGT. V was shortened by 2 bases and J by 4 bases, with 9 bases between the two germline ends. The CDR3 loop reads CASSEYSRNQPQHF. The CDR3 DNA follows: TGTGCCAGCAGTGAATATTCCCGGAATCAGCCCCAGCATTTT.

This rearrangement joins TRBV11-3 to TRBJ1-2; the D is unclear. The V end lost 1 base, the J end lost 2 bases, and 5 bases lay between the germline ends. CDR1 is SGHNT, CDR2 YENEEA, per germline. CDR3 size: 13 residues. Here the CDR3 reads CASSLGRNYGYTF. CDR3 nucleotides: TGTGCCAGCAGCTTAGGCAGGAACTATGGCTACACCTTC.

This clone was seen a single time. The chain uses TRBV19 and TRBJ2-7, with 7 bases aligning to TRBD1. The length of the CDR3 is 13 residues. Germline loops: CDR1 LNHDA, CDR2 SQIVND (reference sequence). The V segment lost 3 bases and the J segment 3 bases; nucleotides outside the gene matches: 2. The CDR3 sequence is CASSMQGDYEQYF. DNA for the CDR3: TGTGCCAGTAGTATGCAGGGGGACTACGAGCAGTACTTC. Complete variable domain (other parts from reference TRBV19 and TRBJ2-7): DGGITQSPKYLFRKEGQNVTLSCEQNLNHDAMYWYRQDPGQGLRLIYYSQIVNDFQKGDIAEGYSVSREKKESFPLTVTSAQKNPTAFYLCASSMQGDYEQYFGPGTRLTVT.

This clone was recorded a few times. Mismatch with germline at one junction end may stem from a read error. The gene calls are TRBV7-7 and TRBJ1-1; D unresolved. CDR1 is SSHAT and CDR2 is FNYEAQ in the germline V gene (reference sequence). The CDR3 sequence is 13 residues long. CDR3 DNA: TGTGCTAGCAGCGCGGGCCCGAACACTGAAGCTTTCTTT. The encoded protein is CASSAGPNTEAFF.

V and J are TRBV6-6 and TRBJ2-5, with a possible D match to TRBD2 (5 bases). Trimming removed 0 bases at V and 11 bases at J, with 13 bases between. The CDR3 covers 13 residues. CDR1 and CDR2 (germline): MNHNY, SVGAGI (reference sequence). In nucleotides, the CDR3 is TGTGCCAGCAGTTACTCGAAAACGTCGGGACAGTACTTC. Amino acids: CASSYSKTSGQYF.

J is TRBJ2-2 and V is TRBV4-3, with 11 positions matching TRBD2. CDR3 size: 18 residues. After removal of 4 bases from V and 5 bases from J, the junction contained 12 bases not matched to a gene. The germline V gene encodes CDR1 LGHNA and CDR2 YSLEER. DNA of the CDR3: TGCGCCAGCAGCCTACAACTAGCGGGGGCCGCGAGGACCGGGGAGCTGTTTTTT. This translates into CASSLQLAGAARTGELFF.

The chain is built from TRBV19 and TRBJ1-5; weak D call: TRBD1 (6 bases). The germline V gene has CDR1 LNHDA and CDR2 SQIVND (reference sequence). The CDR3 loop spans 15 amino acids. Trimming took 3 bases from V and 7 from J, leaving 16 bases between them. The CDR3 bases are TGTGCCAGTAGTATCGGCAGGGGTATAAGGCAGCCCCAGCATTTT. Translated: CASSIGRGIRQPQHF.

The V and J genes are TRBV27 and TRBJ2-7; the match to TRBD1 covers 7 bases. Trimming cost V 5 bases and J 6 bases; bases outside gene matches: 10. CDR1 and CDR2 from the germline V gene are MNHEY and SMNVEV (reference sequence). The CDR3 consists of 14 residues. DNA of the CDR3: TGTGCCAGCAGTGAAGTAATTTCAGGGGGCGAGCAGTACTTC. This encodes CASSEVISGGEQYF.